A selection of T cell receptor beta chains follows, all from one sample in a study of healthy donors' naive CD4 and CD8 T cells. TCRdb re-called the reads through MiXCR, storing one row per CDR3 protein. The table has about 180,000 distinct CDR3 sequences, under 85% seen once. Specimen: naive CD4+ and CD8+ T cells sorted from blood, pooled from several donors. The origin of the receptors is a pool of human donors in good health; the sample pools cells from several healthy donors. CDR3s include the opening cysteine and the closing phenylalanine or tryptophan. Each record gives: clone size, V gene, J gene, D gene, CDR3 protein, CDR3 DNA. The D gene is left open where the match is weak. Not every row has a clone size; where given, it reads once, few, many or a size class.

clone size: .
V gene: TRBV10-3
J gene: TRBJ2-3
D gene: .
CDR3 protein: CAISEFTDTQYF
CDR3 DNA: TGTGCCATCAGTGAGTTCACAGATACGCAGTATTTT

clone size: .
V gene: TRBV6-5
J gene: TRBJ2-5
D gene: .
CDR3 protein: CASIPVGREETQYF
CDR3 DNA: TGTGCCAGCATCCCTGTCGGCAGGGAAGAGACCCAGTACTTC

clone size: few
V gene: TRBV12-3/TRBV12-4
J gene: TRBJ2-1
D gene: TRBD2
CDR3 protein: CASSFKSSGGAILNEQFF
CDR3 DNA: TGTGCCAGCAGTTTTAAGTCTAGCGGGGGGGCGATCTTAAATGAGCAGTTCTTC

clone size: .
V gene: TRBV18
J gene: TRBJ1-6
D gene: .
CDR3 protein: CASSPSGTYNSPLHF
CDR3 DNA: TGTGCCAGCTCACCCTCGGGCACCTATAATTCACCCCTCCACTTT

clone size: .
V gene: TRBV6-2/TRBV6-3
J gene: TRBJ2-1
D gene: .
CDR3 protein: CASSYSRSGDYNEQFF
CDR3 DNA: TGTGCCAGCAGTTACTCCCGGTCGGGGGACTACAATGAGCAGTTCTTC

clone size: .
V gene: TRBV29-1
J gene: TRBJ1-2
D gene: .
CDR3 protein: CSVERLDRDYGYTF
CDR3 DNA: TGCAGCGTTGAAAGATTGGACAGAGACTATGGCTACACCTTC

clone size: .
V gene: TRBV29-1
J gene: TRBJ2-1
D gene: .
CDR3 protein: CSVEGDTDSYNEQFF
CDR3 DNA: TGCAGCGTTGAAGGGGACACGGACTCCTACAATGAGCAGTTCTTC

clone size: .
V gene: TRBV29-1
J gene: TRBJ2-3
D gene: TRBD2
CDR3 protein: CSVELAGVSTDTQYF
CDR3 DNA: TGCAGCGTTGAGCTAGCGGGGGTTTCCACAGATACGCAGTATTTT

clone size: .
V gene: TRBV2
J gene: TRBJ1-5
D gene: .
CDR3 protein: CASSEALLRGHQPQHF
CDR3 DNA: TGTGCCAGCAGTGAAGCGCTTCTACGAGGGCATCAGCCCCAGCATTTT

clone size: .
V gene: TRBV29-1
J gene: TRBJ2-1
D gene: TRBD2
CDR3 protein: CSAEVRGRASEQFF
CDR3 DNA: TGCAGCGCTGAGGTCCGCGGGAGGGCCAGTGAGCAGTTCTTC

clone size: few
V gene: TRBV19
J gene: TRBJ2-3
D gene: .
CDR3 protein: CASSIVGGYTDTQYF
CDR3 DNA: TGTGCCAGTAGTATAGTCGGAGGCTACACAGATACGCAGTATTTT

clone size: few
V gene: TRBV20-1
J gene: TRBJ2-7
D gene: TRBD1
CDR3 protein: CSAIDTGTAYEQYF
CDR3 DNA: TGCAGTGCGATTGATACCGGGACAGCCTACGAGCAGTACTTC

clone size: .
V gene: TRBV4-2
J gene: TRBJ2-5
D gene: TRBD2
CDR3 protein: CASSPMRAGAGQETQYF
CDR3 DNA: TGCGCCAGCAGCCCGATGCGGGCGGGAGCGGGTCAAGAGACCCAGTACTTC

clone size: .
V gene: TRBV29-1
J gene: TRBJ1-1
D gene: .
CDR3 protein: CSAQNRRGEAFF
CDR3 DNA: TGCAGCGCCCAAAACCGTCGGGGTGAAGCTTTCTTT

clone size: .
V gene: TRBV19
J gene: TRBJ2-7
D gene: .
CDR3 protein: CASSPWDTTYEQYF
CDR3 DNA: TGTGCCAGTAGTCCATGGGACACCACCTACGAGCAGTACTTC

clone size: .
V gene: TRBV18
J gene: TRBJ2-1
D gene: .
CDR3 protein: CASSRADNEQFF
CDR3 DNA: TGTGCCAGCTCAAGAGCCGACAATGAGCAGTTCTTC

clone size: .
V gene: TRBV4-2
J gene: TRBJ2-3
D gene: .
CDR3 protein: CASSQDARRDWATDTQYF
CDR3 DNA: TGTGCCAGCAGCCAAGATGCAAGGAGGGACTGGGCCACAGATACGCAGTATTTT

clone size: few
V gene: TRBV10-3
J gene: TRBJ2-6
D gene: .
CDR3 protein: CAIGEGSGANVLTF
CDR3 DNA: TGTGCCATCGGCGAGGGATCTGGGGCCAACGTCCTGACTTTC

clone size: .
V gene: TRBV20-1
J gene: TRBJ1-5
D gene: .
CDR3 protein: CSARDPNGWEPQHF
CDR3 DNA: TGCAGTGCTAGGGACCCTAACGGGTGGGAGCCCCAGCATTTT

clone size: .
V gene: TRBV12-3/TRBV12-4
J gene: TRBJ1-1
D gene: TRBD1
CDR3 protein: CASRDRMNTEAFF
CDR3 DNA: TGTGCCAGCAGGGACAGGATGAACACTGAAGCTTTCTTT

clone size: few
V gene: TRBV29-1
J gene: TRBJ1-1
D gene: .
CDR3 protein: CSVRQISGNTEAFF
CDR3 DNA: TGCAGCGTGAGGCAAATTTCGGGGAACACTGAAGCTTTCTTT

clone size: few
V gene: TRBV20-1
J gene: TRBJ2-1
D gene: TRBD2
CDR3 protein: CSARGGRAYNEQFF
CDR3 DNA: TGCAGTGCTAGGGGAGGGAGGGCATACAATGAGCAGTTCTTC

clone size: .
V gene: TRBV6-4
J gene: TRBJ1-1
D gene: .
CDR3 protein: CASSDSREVVVNTEAFF
CDR3 DNA: TGTGCCAGCAGTGACTCAAGGGAGGTCGTAGTGAACACTGAAGCTTTCTTT

clone size: .
V gene: TRBV29-1
J gene: TRBJ1-5
D gene: .
CDR3 protein: CSVEARSPGKVAQPQHF
CDR3 DNA: TGCAGCGTTGAAGCCCGTTCCCCGGGGAAAGTAGCTCAGCCCCAGCATTTT

clone size: .
V gene: TRBV19
J gene: TRBJ1-5
D gene: .
CDR3 protein: CASSDFRPSGDQPQHF
CDR3 DNA: TGTGCCAGTTCTGATTTCAGGCCCAGTGGGGATCAGCCCCAGCATTTT

clone size: few
V gene: TRBV7-8
J gene: TRBJ1-1
D gene: .
CDR3 protein: CASSLARTGPMNTEAFF
CDR3 DNA: TGTGCCAGCAGCTTAGCGCGAACAGGCCCCATGAACACTGAAGCTTTCTTT

clone size: few
V gene: TRBV6-2/TRBV6-3
J gene: TRBJ1-2
D gene: TRBD1
CDR3 protein: CASSYPRQGGYGYTF
CDR3 DNA: TGTGCCAGCAGTTACCCAAGACAGGGCGGCTATGGCTACACCTTC

clone size: .
V gene: TRBV19
J gene: TRBJ2-3
D gene: .
CDR3 protein: CASSIAPEGDTQYF
CDR3 DNA: TGTGCCAGTAGTATTGCCCCTGAAGGAGATACGCAGTATTTT

clone size: .
V gene: TRBV29-1
J gene: TRBJ2-5
D gene: .
CDR3 protein: CSVGIDQETQYF
CDR3 DNA: TGCAGCGTTGGTATAGACCAAGAGACCCAGTACTTC

clone size: .
V gene: TRBV6-5
J gene: TRBJ1-1
D gene: TRBD1
CDR3 protein: CASSLDRGVGNTEAFF
CDR3 DNA: TGTGCCAGCAGCCTAGACAGGGGCGTAGGGAACACTGAAGCTTTCTTT

clone size: .
V gene: TRBV6-5
J gene: TRBJ2-3
D gene: TRBD2
CDR3 protein: CASSYGLDTDTQYF
CDR3 DNA: TGTGCCAGCAGTTACGGACTAGACACAGATACGCAGTATTTT

clone size: .
V gene: TRBV5-5
J gene: TRBJ2-1
D gene: .
CDR3 protein: CASSLGTVYNEQFF
CDR3 DNA: TGTGCCAGCAGCTTGGGGACAGTATACAATGAGCAGTTCTTC

clone size: few
V gene: TRBV29-1
J gene: TRBJ1-2
D gene: .
CDR3 protein: CSVGRPNYGYTF
CDR3 DNA: TGCAGCGTTGGACGGCCTAACTATGGCTACACCTTC

clone size: .
V gene: TRBV27
J gene: TRBJ1-3
D gene: .
CDR3 protein: CASSPIGGSGNTIYF
CDR3 DNA: TGTGCCAGCAGCCCGATAGGGGGTTCGGGAAACACCATATATTTT

clone size: .
V gene: TRBV5-1
J gene: TRBJ2-7
D gene: .
CDR3 protein: CASSPSSTRGLLSYEQYF
CDR3 DNA: TGCGCCAGCAGCCCCTCATCGACTAGGGGGCTCCTCTCCTACGAGCAGTACTTC

clone size: .
V gene: TRBV6-2/TRBV6-3
J gene: TRBJ2-1
D gene: TRBD2
CDR3 protein: CASSIAGVSYNEQFF
CDR3 DNA: TGTGCCAGCAGCATAGCGGGAGTCTCCTACAATGAGCAGTTCTTC

clone size: .
V gene: TRBV15
J gene: TRBJ1-2
D gene: .
CDR3 protein: CATRRSGAYGYTF
CDR3 DNA: TGTGCCACCAGGAGATCTGGCGCGTATGGCTACACCTTC

clone size: .
V gene: TRBV7-8
J gene: TRBJ1-5
D gene: .
CDR3 protein: CASSFRAENQPQHF
CDR3 DNA: TGTGCCAGCAGCTTTAGGGCAGAAAATCAGCCCCAGCATTTT

clone size: .
V gene: TRBV19
J gene: TRBJ2-1
D gene: TRBD2
CDR3 protein: CASSIVAGTPRNEQFF
CDR3 DNA: TGTGCCAGTAGTATCGTAGCGGGAACCCCCCGTAATGAGCAGTTCTTC

clone size: .
V gene: TRBV19
J gene: TRBJ1-2
D gene: .
CDR3 protein: CASSIAGRKNGYTF
CDR3 DNA: TGTGCCAGTAGTATAGCCGGCAGGAAGAATGGCTACACCTTC

clone size: .
V gene: TRBV30
J gene: TRBJ2-3
D gene: .
CDR3 protein: CAWSVASDTQYF
CDR3 DNA: TGTGCCTGGAGTGTGGCTTCAGATACGCAGTATTTT

clone size: .
V gene: TRBV6-5
J gene: TRBJ2-5
D gene: .
CDR3 protein: CASSYSGYSRQETQYF
CDR3 DNA: TGTGCCAGCAGTTACTCGGGCTACTCAAGACAAGAGACCCAGTACTTC

clone size: once
V gene: TRBV30
J gene: TRBJ2-1
D gene: .
CDR3 protein: CAWSLTNLEQFF
CDR3 DNA: TGTGCCTGGAGTCTAACAAATCTTGAGCAGTTCTTC

clone size: .
V gene: TRBV11-2
J gene: TRBJ2-7
D gene: .
CDR3 protein: CASSLSSDGSYEQYF
CDR3 DNA: TGTGCCAGCAGCTTATCCAGTGACGGTTCCTACGAGCAGTACTTC

clone size: .
V gene: TRBV20-1
J gene: TRBJ2-5
D gene: TRBD2
CDR3 protein: CSATGLAGIKETQYF
CDR3 DNA: TGCAGTGCCACGGGACTAGCGGGAATCAAAGAGACCCAGTACTTC

clone size: once
V gene: TRBV29-1
J gene: TRBJ2-5
D gene: TRBD1
CDR3 protein: CSLWDRGETQYF
CDR3 DNA: TGCAGCTTGTGGGACAGGGGAGAGACCCAGTACTTC

clone size: once
V gene: TRBV6-5
J gene: TRBJ2-5
D gene: TRBD1
CDR3 protein: CASSYNRGEIQYF
CDR3 DNA: TGTGCCAGCAGTTACAACAGGGGAGAGATCCAGTACTTC

clone size: few
V gene: TRBV27
J gene: TRBJ1-1
D gene: .
CDR3 protein: CASSGNTEAFF
CDR3 DNA: TGTGCCAGCAGCGGGAACACTGAAGCTTTCTTT

clone size: .
V gene: TRBV29-1
J gene: TRBJ1-2
D gene: .
CDR3 protein: CSAVGGFYGYTF
CDR3 DNA: TGCAGCGCGGTGGGAGGTTTCTATGGCTACACCTTC

clone size: .
V gene: TRBV12-3/TRBV12-4
J gene: TRBJ1-6
D gene: TRBD1
CDR3 protein: CASSMDRDRSPLHF
CDR3 DNA: TGTGCCAGCAGTATGGACAGGGACAGGTCACCCCTCCACTTT

clone size: .
V gene: TRBV6-5
J gene: TRBJ2-6
D gene: .
CDR3 protein: CASAQTVPQGGANVLTF
CDR3 DNA: TGTGCCAGCGCCCAGACAGTGCCTCAGGGAGGGGCCAACGTCCTGACTTTC

clone size: .
V gene: TRBV6-5
J gene: TRBJ2-7
D gene: .
CDR3 protein: CASSTRDRNEQYF
CDR3 DNA: TGTGCCAGCAGCACAAGAGACAGGAACGAGCAGTACTTC

clone size: .
V gene: TRBV11-2
J gene: TRBJ1-3
D gene: TRBD1
CDR3 protein: CASSLWDRSSGNTIYF
CDR3 DNA: TGTGCCAGCAGCCTCTGGGACAGGAGCTCTGGAAACACCATATATTTT

clone size: .
V gene: TRBV10-3
J gene: TRBJ1-1
D gene: .
CDR3 protein: CAISEVEQRHTEAFF
CDR3 DNA: TGTGCCATCAGTGAGGTGGAGCAGCGGCACACTGAAGCTTTCTTT

clone size: .
V gene: TRBV29-1
J gene: TRBJ2-6
D gene: .
CDR3 protein: CSGLSGSTGANVLTF
CDR3 DNA: TGCAGCGGGCTCTCGGGGTCGACTGGGGCCAACGTCCTGACTTTC

clone size: .
V gene: TRBV29-1
J gene: TRBJ2-7
D gene: .
CDR3 protein: CSVRVRGGLYEQYF
CDR3 DNA: TGCAGCGTTCGAGTCCGGGGAGGTCTCTACGAGCAGTACTTC

clone size: .
V gene: TRBV27
J gene: TRBJ1-3
D gene: .
CDR3 protein: CASSSFPTGTGNTIYF
CDR3 DNA: TGTGCCAGCAGTTCGTTCCCGACAGGCACCGGAAACACCATATATTTT

clone size: .
V gene: TRBV6-5
J gene: TRBJ1-1
D gene: .
CDR3 protein: CASRPDTPNTEAFF
CDR3 DNA: TGCGCCAGCAGACCGGACACACCGAACACTGAAGCTTTCTTT

clone size: .
V gene: TRBV4-3
J gene: TRBJ2-7
D gene: .
CDR3 protein: CASSQDLGGYEQYF
CDR3 DNA: TGCGCCAGCAGCCAAGATTTGGGGGGCTACGAGCAGTACTTC